These 23 T cell receptor beta chains were sequenced from one sample in a study of blood T cell repertoires in COVID-19 (dated by TCRdb to 2020 to 2022). The receptor library was made with the immunoSEQ multiplex PCR assay. The table was pulled from immuneACCESS by TCRdb, which kept in-frame rearrangements only. Such tables lose some clones; where checked, under half of the loss comes from unresolved V genes, and the rest has no known cause. For this sample there are over 100,000 clones; about 89% appear just once. The top ten constitute 15% of the sample. The source material was peripheral blood. These receptors were taken from a man in his forties or fifties with acute or convalescent COVID-19.

This clone was recorded only once. The chain recombines TRBV28 with TRBJ1-5; D may be TRBD1 (6 bases). V lost 2 bases to trimming and J lost 0 bases, with 17 bases between them. This CDR3 has 18 residues. Germline CDR1 MDHEN, CDR2 SYDVKM. The CDR3 DNA follows: TGTGCCAGCAGTTTAGGGCAGGGGCCATATTATAGCAATCAGCCCCAGCATTTT. Protein product: CASSLGQGPYYSNQPQHF.

This rearrangement joins TRBV10-2 to TRBJ2-7; D not certain. Trimming pared 4 bases from V and 7 bases from J, leaving 8 bases between. The CDR3 loop spans 11 amino acids. Germline loops: CDR1 WSHSY, CDR2 SAAADI. The DNA for the CDR3 is TGCGCCAGCAGTGTCCTAGAGGAGCAGTACTTC. It codes for CASSVLEEQYF.

This chain joins TRBV11-3 and TRBJ2-7; 13 bases map to TRBD2. Unmatched junction bases numbered 4, after V lost 5 bases and J lost 0 bases. CDR1 SGHNT and CDR2 YENEEA come from the germline V gene. This CDR3 spans 16 amino acids. CDR3 DNA: TGTGCCAGCAGCCCGGGACTAGCGGGGAGCTCCTACGAGCAGTACTTC. Translation: CASSPGLAGSSYEQYF.

This chain links TRBV6-1 with TRBJ2-3, with D perhaps TRBD1 (7 bases). The ends were cut back, 4 bases at V and 3 bases at J, with 17 bases in the middle. Germline V gene sequence: CDR1 MNHNS, CDR2 SASEGT. The CDR3 consists of 16 residues. The CDR3 coding sequence is TGTGCCAGCAGTGTAAGACAGGGTGGAGGGACAGATACGCAGTATTTT. This encodes CASSVRQGGGTDTQYF.

The genes are TRBV7-9 and TRBJ2-5; D is perhaps TRBD2 (6 bases). The length of the CDR3 is 13 residues. CDR1 is SEHNR, CDR2 FQNEAQ, per germline (reference sequence). V shed 5 bases and J shed 2 bases, with 9 bases lying between them. The CDR3 is CASSRDSQETQYF. The CDR3, as DNA: TGTGCCAGCAGCCGGGACTCTCAAGAGACCCAGTACTTC.

The V and J genes are TRBV2 and TRBJ2-7, with 11 bases identical to TRBD2. Germline loops: CDR1 SNHLY, CDR2 FYNNEI. V gave up 4 bases and J gave up 3 bases; unmatched junction bases: 17. CDR3 length equals 19 residues. The CDR3, as DNA: TGTGCCAGCAGTGGGGGAGTGGGGACTAGCGGCCGACTTCGCTACGAGCAGTACTTC. The encoded protein is CASSGGVGTSGRLRYEQYF.

With respect to this clone: This same CDR3 is encoded by further DNA sequences in the sample. The chain couples TRBV5-4 to TRBJ2-7, with a weak D call TRBD2 (5 bases). Trimming pared 4 bases from V and 3 bases from J, leaving 8 bases between. The CDR3 loop spans 12 amino acids. CDR1 is SGHNT and CDR2 is YYREEE in the germline V gene (reference sequence). The CDR3 DNA is TGTGCCAGCAGCCCCCGGGGCTACGAGCAGTACTTC. This translates into CASSPRGYEQYF. The full variable domain, with the rest looked up from reference TRBV5-4 and TRBJ2-7, is ETGVTQSPTHLIKTRGQQVTLRCSSQSGHNTVSWYQQALGQGPQFIFQYYREEENGRGNFPPRFSGLQFPNYSSELNVNALELDDSALYLCASSPRGYEQYFGPGTRLTVT.

This clone was detected once. This chain uses TRBV2 with TRBJ2-7, with D maybe TRBD1 (6 bases). The germline gives CDR1 SNHLY, CDR2 FYNNEI. CDR3 size: 13 residues. Trimming stripped 2 bases from V and 3 bases from J, with 8 bases between. CDR3 bases: TGTGCCAGCAGTGAAAGGGGGAGCTACGAGCAGTACTTC. This sequence encodes CASSERGSYEQYF.

V usage is TRBV2 and J usage is TRBJ2-3; unclear D gene. With 6 bases removed from V and 3 bases from J, the gap between germline ends came to 10 bases. This CDR3 is built from 13 residues. Germline V CDR1 and CDR2: SNHLY, FYNNEI. The CDR3 nucleotides are TGTGCCAGCAGAGGAAGAGGAACAGATACGCAGTATTTT. Translation gives CASRGRGTDTQYF. The full variable domain, in which reference TRBV2 and TRBJ2-3 provide the parts outside the CDR3, is EPEVTQTPSHQVTQMGQEVILRCVPISNHLYFYWYRQILGQKVEFLVSFYNNEISEKSEIFDDQFSVERPDGSNFTLKIRSTKLEDSAMYFCASRGRGTDTQYFGPGTRLTVL.

V gene TRBV24-1 combines with J gene TRBJ2-3, with TRBD2 matching 11 bases. From germline, CDR1 is KGHDR and CDR2 SFDVKD. Germline trimming cut 4 bases from V and 0 bases from J; bases unmatched to any gene: 5. This CDR3 has 17 amino acids. CDR3: CATSDFTSGRSTDTQYF. Here the CDR3 DNA reads TGTGCCACCAGTGACTTCACTAGCGGGAGAAGCACAGATACGCAGTATTTT.

The rearrangement joins TRBV3-1 (or the pseudogene TRBV3-2) to TRBJ1-4, with TRBD1 as a possible D gene (6 bases). CDR1 is LGHDT and CDR2 is YNNKEL in the germline V gene (reference sequence). The CDR3 extends over 13 amino acids. The V and J ends lost 1 base and 9 bases respectively, with 9 bases between them. CDR3 sequence (DNA): TGTGCCAGCAGCCAAGGAGGGGGTCAAAAACTGTTTTTT. Its protein product is CASSQGGGQKLFF.

This clone was seen a single time. The V gene is TRBV7-6, the J gene TRBJ2-2; TRBD1 matches at 11 bases. This CDR3 has 15 amino acids. The germline CDR1 and CDR2 sequences are SGHVS and FNYEAQ. V lost 5 bases to trimming and J lost 7 bases; unmatched junction nucleotides: 6. CDR3 DNA: TGTGCCAGCAGCACGGGACAGGGGGATGACGGGGAGCTGTTTTTT. It yields the protein CASSTGQGDDGELFF.

The chain combines TRBV7-6 with TRBJ2-1; TRBD2 matches 12 bases. This CDR3 region has 15 residues. Germline trimming cut 4 bases from V and 6 bases from J; bases unmatched to any gene: 4. Looked up from germline, CDR1 is SGHVS and CDR2 is FNYEAQ. The CDR3 DNA follows: TGTGCCAGCAGCTCGACTAGCGGGAGTTCCAATGAGCAGTTCTTC. Translated, it gives CASSSTSGSSNEQFF.

The CDR3 loop reads CASSLPDRDRYGYTF. The CDR3 region has the DNA TGTGCCAGCAGCTTGCCGGACAGGGATAGGTATGGCTACACCTTC. The rearrangement joins TRBV5-6 to TRBJ1-2; the match to TRBD1 covers 8 bases. From germline, CDR1 is SGHDT and CDR2 YYEEEE. CDR3 length equals 15 residues. V was clipped by 1 base and J by 5 bases; unmatched bases: 7.

The rearrangement joins TRBV3-1 (or the pseudogene TRBV3-2) to TRBJ1-1; D is possibly TRBD1 (6 bases). Trimming cost V 1 base and J 1 base, with 7 bases left between them. The germline V gene encodes CDR1 LGHDT and CDR2 YNNKEL (reference sequence). The CDR3 totals 14 residues. CDR3 in amino acids: CASSQVQGNTEAFF. CDR3 coding DNA: TGTGCCAGCAGCCAAGTACAGGGGAACACTGAAGCTTTCTTT.

The chain carries TRBV7-9 and TRBJ1-2, with unresolved D. The ends were cut back, 5 bases at V and 3 bases at J, with 4 bases in the middle. The CDR3 has 11 amino acids. Per germline, CDR1 SEHNR and CDR2 FQNEAQ (reference sequence). This chain's CDR3 is CASSPDYGYTF. CDR3 nucleotides: TGTGCCAGCAGCCCGGACTATGGCTACACCTTC.

In DNA, the CDR3 is TGTGCCAGCAGAGATATGCAGGGGAGAGGCTACACCTTC. As protein: CASRDMQGRGYTF. This chain links TRBV6-5 with TRBJ1-2; D is possibly TRBD1 (6 bases). CDR3 length: 13 residues. The V end lost 6 bases, the J end lost 8 bases, and 16 bases lay between the germline ends. Germline V gene data show CDR1 as MNHEY and CDR2 as SVGAGI.

This clone was seen a few times. V gene TRBV6-5 combines with J gene TRBJ1-6; no clear D. Germline V gene sequence: CDR1 MNHEY, CDR2 SVGAGI. The CDR3 totals 12 residues. The V gene lost 6 bases and the J gene lost 8 bases, with 8 bases spanning the gap. Written as DNA, the CDR3 is TGTGCCAGCAGACAAAACGATTCACCCCTCCACTTT. This encodes CASRQNDSPLHF.

The V call is TRBV29-1, the J call TRBJ2-2; 9 bases match TRBD1. Per germline, CDR1 SQVTM and CDR2 ANQGSEA. This CDR3 is 14 amino acids long. J gave up 6 bases and V 3 bases, and 5 bases lay outside the gene matches. The CDR3 loop reads CSVEWGQGPGELFF. DNA for the CDR3: TGCAGCGTTGAGTGGGGACAGGGTCCCGGGGAGCTGTTTTTT.

This chain connects TRBV19 to TRBJ2-7, with TRBD2 matching over 10 bases. The germline CDR1 and CDR2 sequences are LNHDA and SQIVND (reference sequence). V dropped 3 bases and J dropped 6; count of bases not matched to a gene: 8. CDR3 length: 15 residues. The CDR3 sequence: CASSILASGSSEQYF. The CDR3 DNA follows: TGTGCCAGTAGTATTTTGGCTAGCGGGAGCAGCGAGCAGTACTTC.

This clone has just one count. V gene TRBV9 combines with J gene TRBJ2-1; TRBD2 matches 9 bases. CDR3 size: 14 residues. The germline gives CDR1 SGDLS, CDR2 YYNGEE. V lost 5 bases and J lost 6; bases outside the gene matches: 6. Written as DNA, the CDR3 is TGTGCCAGCAGTAGAAGCGGGGGGAGCAATGAGCAGTTCTTC. Amino acids: CASSRSGGSNEQFF.

The chain combines TRBV15 with TRBJ2-1; possible D gene TRBD1, 6 bases. Trimming left V 1 base short and J 6 bases short, with 10 bases between. The CDR3 loop spans 14 amino acids. Germline V gives CDR1 LNHNV, CDR2 YYDKDF (reference sequence). As DNA, the CDR3 is TGTGCCACCAGCAGAGTTACAGGGTTCAATGAGCAGTTCTTC. Translating gives CATSRVTGFNEQFF.

The chain carries TRBV5-1 and TRBJ2-7; D may be TRBD1 (5 bases). The CDR3 covers 13 residues. Trimming removed 2 bases from V and 2 bases from J, with 8 bases in between. The germline V gene has CDR1 SGHRS and CDR2 YFSETQ. DNA of the CDR3: TGCGCCAGCAGCTTAGGGGATCCCTACGAGCAGTACTTC. It codes for CASSLGDPYEQYF.